The next 30 T cell receptor beta chains were all read from a single sample in a study of cytomegalovirus exposure and HLA in healthy donors. PCR involved 60 Vbeta and 13 Jbeta primers. Using immunoSEQ multiplex PCR, the repertoire was profiled, and TCRdb retains in-frame clones only, with some absent. The sample yields 180,000 or so clones, 75% to 85% seen once. Sequenced input: PBMCs. Receptors originate from a man aged 18-30 years in good health and CMV-seronegative.

The chain recombines TRBV5-6 with TRBJ2-5, with 8 bases matching TRBD1. Per the germline V gene, CDR1 is SGHDT and CDR2 is YYEEEE. The trim removed 0 bases at V and 4 bases at J, leaving 5 bases unmatched. The CDR3 sequence is 15 residues long. CDR3 in amino acids: CASSLVDRVRETQYF. The CDR3 nucleotides are TGTGCCAGCAGCTTGGTGGACAGGGTGAGAGAGACCCAGTACTTC.

The genes are TRBV6-1 and TRBJ1-2; TRBD1 aligns across 8 bases. CDR1 is MNHNS, CDR2 SASEGT, per germline. The V and J ends lost 9 bases and 3 bases, in that order; junction bases with no gene match: 12. CDR3 length: 15 amino acids. Here the CDR3 DNA reads TGTGCCAGTAGAGGCCCGACAGGGGCCCACTATGGCTACACCTTC. Its protein product is CASRGPTGAHYGYTF.

The CDR3 spells CASSFRAGTTGYNEQFF. For the CDR3, the DNA is TGTGCCAGCAGCTTCAGAGCCGGGACTACTGGGTACAATGAGCAGTTCTTC. The chain carries TRBV5-4 and TRBJ2-1, with 7 bases lining up with TRBD2. The CDR3 contains 17 residues. Losses at the gene ends were 2 bases for V and 4 bases for J; bases not matched to a gene: 12. Germline CDR1 and CDR2: SGHNT and YYREEE (reference sequence).

The chain joins TRBV5-1 to TRBJ1-1, with D perhaps matching TRBD1 (5 bases). The V gene lost 4 bases and the J gene lost 0 bases, with 10 bases spanning the gap. CDR3 length equals 14 residues. CDR1 SGHRS and CDR2 YFSETQ come from the germline V gene. CDR3 nucleotides: TGCGCCAGCAGCCCTGGACACTTGAACACTGAAGCTTTCTTT. This translates into CASSPGHLNTEAFF.

This chain uses TRBV19 with TRBJ1-1; TRBD1 aligns across 10 bases. J gave up 3 bases and V 5 bases, and 9 bases lay outside the gene matches. CDR1 and CDR2 (germline): LNHDA, SQIVND (reference sequence). The CDR3 has 16 amino acids. CDR3 region: CASSSRGDRGHTEAFF. CDR3 coding DNA: TGTGCCAGTAGTTCCCGCGGAGACAGGGGGCACACTGAAGCTTTCTTT.

The chain links TRBV9 to TRBJ2-7; TRBD1 matches at 7 bases. The CDR3 consists of 17 residues. Germline V CDR1 and CDR2: SGDLS, YYNGEE. After removal of 0 bases from V and 1 base from J, the junction contained 10 bases not matched to a gene. Here the CDR3 reads CASSVGDYRGASYEQYF. In nucleotides, the CDR3 is TGTGCCAGCAGCGTAGGGGATTACAGGGGTGCGTCCTACGAGCAGTACTTC.

The chain uses TRBV7-9 and TRBJ2-1, with 10 bases lining up with TRBD1. Losses at the gene ends were 3 bases for V and 7 bases for J; bases not matched to a gene: 3. There are 14 residues in the CDR3. Germline values: CDR1 SEHNR, CDR2 FQNEAQ (reference sequence). The CDR3 loop reads CASSFGTGVNEQFF. The CDR3 coding sequence is TGTGCCAGCAGCTTTGGGACAGGGGTTAATGAGCAGTTCTTC.

This clone appeared a few times. The chain recombines TRBV10-3 with TRBJ2-7; 10 bases agree with TRBD2. The germline V gene encodes CDR1 ENHRY and CDR2 SYGVKD. The CDR3 length is 15 residues. Unmatched junction bases numbered 7, after V lost 5 bases and J lost 3 bases. Here the CDR3 reads CAISKTSGANYEQYF. For the CDR3, the DNA is TGTGCCATCAGTAAAACTAGCGGGGCAAACTACGAGCAGTACTTC.

The chain joins TRBV11-3 to TRBJ1-1; D unresolved. V shed 2 bases and J shed 6 bases, with 13 bases lying between them. The CDR3 contains 14 residues. Germline lookup yields CDR1 SGHNT and CDR2 YENEEA. CDR3 nucleotides: TGTGCCAGCAGCTTAAGAATCGGGGTGGCTGAAGCTTTCTTT. Translated: CASSLRIGVAEAFF.

J is TRBJ2-1 and V is TRBV19, with a possible D match to TRBD2 (6 bases). CDR3 length: 13 amino acids. The germline V gene has CDR1 LNHDA and CDR2 SQIVND (reference sequence). V lost 3 bases to trimming and J lost 9 bases, with 12 bases between them. The CDR3 DNA sequence: TGTGCCAGTAGTATTAGTGGTAGCGGTGAGCAGTTCTTC. Translating gives CASSISGSGEQFF.

The chain combines TRBV11-2 with TRBJ1-2, with a tentative D call TRBD1 (5 bases). The CDR3 length is 13 residues. Germline V gene sequence: CDR1 SGHAT, CDR2 FQNNGV. Between the trimmed V and J ends, which lost 6 bases and 8 bases, there was a span of 16 bases. CDR3 in DNA: TGTGCCAGCAGTTCGCAGGGATTGGGGGGCTACACCTTC. Protein: CASSSQGLGGYTF.

This clone was seen more than once but under ten times. This chain connects TRBV18 to TRBJ1-1, with a possible D match to TRBD1 (6 bases). Germline lookup yields CDR1 KGHSH and CDR2 LQKENI. The CDR3 spans 15 residues. The V gene lost 6 bases and the J gene lost 2 bases, with 16 bases spanning the gap. The CDR3, as DNA: TGTGCCAGCTCTTTGCTCGCCAGGGGCAACACTGAAGCTTTCTTT. Encoded protein: CASSLLARGNTEAFF.

This clone has a single count. The chain is built from TRBV27 and TRBJ2-5, with 7 positions matching TRBD1. Losses at the gene ends were 6 bases for V and 4 bases for J; bases not matched to a gene: 5. Germline V lookup: CDR1 MNHEY, CDR2 SMNVEV (reference sequence). The CDR3 runs to 13 residues. Written as DNA, the CDR3 is TGTGCCAGCAGGAGGGGGCCAGCAGAGACCCAGTACTTC. This encodes CASRRGPAETQYF.

This chain links TRBV5-6 with TRBJ2-5, with 7 bases lining up with TRBD2. The DNA end is more similar to TRBJ2-7, so the J call may be wrong. The germline CDR1 and CDR2 sequences are SGHDT and YYEEEE. The CDR3 sequence is 14 residues long. CDR3 DNA sequence: TGTGCCAGCAGCTTGGGACTAGCCTTCTACGAGCAGTACTTC. Translated: CASSLGLAFYEQYF.

This clone was seen a handful of times. This chain connects TRBV25-1 to TRBJ1-5; D is ambiguous. Germline V gene sequence: CDR1 MGHDK, CDR2 SYGVNS. The V and J ends lost 4 bases and 3 bases respectively, with 10 bases between them. This CDR3 is 14 amino acids long. CDR3 DNA: TGTGCCAGCAGTGGAGGTGTTAACAATCAGCCCCAGCATTTT. It encodes CASSGGVNNQPQHF.

V is TRBV7-2 and J is TRBJ2-7, with 7 bases aligning to TRBD2. Germline loops: CDR1 SGHTA, CDR2 FQGNSA. Trimming cost V 1 base and J 0 bases; bases outside gene matches: 6. The CDR3 runs 16 residues. For the CDR3, the DNA is TGTGCCAGCAGCTTAGGGCCCGGGGGGAGCTCCTACGAGCAGTACTTC. Translating it yields CASSLGPGGSSYEQYF.

The chain couples TRBV5-4 to TRBJ2-2; 16 bases align to TRBD2. Germline assignment: CDR1 SGHNT and CDR2 YYREEE (reference sequence). The CDR3 contains 18 residues. Trimming at V came to 7 bases and at J to 0 bases, leaving 6 bases not matched to a gene. CDR3 residues: CASYPGLAGGPNTGELFF. The CDR3 nucleotides are TGTGCCAGCTATCCGGGACTAGCGGGGGGGCCGAACACCGGGGAGCTGTTTTTT.

V and J are TRBV9 and TRBJ1-6, with D uncertain. V was pared by 4 bases and J by 0 bases, with 14 bases between. This CDR3 contains 17 residues. In germline, CDR1 is SGDLS, CDR2 YYNGEE. The CDR3 region is CASSQRRESSYNSPLHF. The CDR3 region has the DNA TGTGCCAGCAGCCAAAGACGGGAGAGCTCCTATAATTCACCCCTCCACTTT.

The chain is built from TRBV27 and TRBJ2-1, with 10 nucleotides matching TRBD1. V lost 5 bases to trimming and J lost 7 bases; unmatched junction nucleotides: 17. Per the germline V gene, CDR1 is MNHEY and CDR2 is SMNVEV (reference sequence). There are 18 residues in the CDR3. The CDR3 DNA reads as TGTGCCAGCAGTGACCCCGAGGCAGGGACAGGGGAAAGGAATGAGCAGTTCTTC. Amino acid sequence: CASSDPEAGTGERNEQFF.

The chain uses TRBV4-2 and TRBJ2-1, with TRBD2 matching over 8 bases. V gave up 0 bases and J gave up 0 bases; unmatched junction bases: 10. CDR1 and CDR2 from the germline V gene are LGHNA and YNFKEQ. The CDR3 consists of 19 residues. CDR3: CASSQEGTSPLRSYNEQFF. Written as DNA, the CDR3 is TGTGCCAGCAGCCAAGAAGGGACTAGTCCCTTACGCTCCTACAATGAGCAGTTCTTC.

The chain uses TRBV9 and TRBJ2-5; D perhaps matches TRBD1 (6 bases). Trimming removed 0 bases from V and 3 bases from J, with 9 bases in between. CDR1 and CDR2 from the germline V gene are SGDLS and YYNGEE. The CDR3 is made up of 14 amino acids. The CDR3 protein is CASSVGAGEETQYF. The CDR3 bases are TGTGCCAGCAGCGTAGGTGCAGGGGAAGAGACCCAGTACTTC.

The chain employs TRBV29-1 and TRBJ2-1; 12 positions agree with TRBD2. CDR3 length equals 15 residues. Looked up from germline, CDR1 is SQVTM and CDR2 is ANQGSEA. V lost 2 bases, J lost 4 bases, and 3 bases stayed unmatched. The CDR3 loop reads CSVESTSGSYNEQFF. The CDR3 bases are TGCAGCGTTGAATCGACTAGCGGGAGTTACAATGAGCAGTTCTTC.

This clone was seen a few times. The chain links TRBV19 to TRBJ1-1; D may be TRBD1 (6 bases). The V end lost 9 bases, the J end lost 0 bases, and 11 bases lay between the germline ends. CDR1 is LNHDA, CDR2 SQIVND, per germline (reference sequence). The CDR3 has 13 amino acids. CDR3 loop: CARGAQLNTEAFF. CDR3 coding DNA: TGTGCCAGGGGGGCCCAATTGAACACTGAAGCTTTCTTT.

The rearrangement joins TRBV7-2 to TRBJ2-7; D perhaps matches TRBD2 (5 bases). The V gene's germline CDR1 is SGHTA and CDR2 FQGNSA. Trimming removed 2 bases from V and 2 bases from J, with 10 bases in between. CDR3 length equals 14 residues. The DNA for the CDR3 is TGTGCCAGCAGCTTACAGACTACAACCTACGAGCAGTACTTC. It translates to CASSLQTTTYEQYF. Combining the CDR3 with reference TRBV7-2 and TRBJ2-7 gives the whole variable domain GAGVSQSPSNKVTEKGKDVELRCDPISGHTALYWYRQSLGQGLEFLIYFQGNSAPDKSGLPSDRFSAERTGGSVSTLTIQRTQQEDSAVYLCASSLQTTTYEQYFGPGTRLTVT.

The DNA for the CDR3 is TGTGCCAGCAGTACCCTCCTGACAGGCACCGAGCAGTTCTTC. Translated, it gives CASSTLLTGTEQFF. The V call is TRBV6-6, the J call TRBJ2-1, with D tentatively TRBD1 (6 bases). V was trimmed by 5 bases and J by 10 bases, leaving 18 bases between them. The CDR3 consists of 14 residues. The germline V gene encodes CDR1 MNHNY and CDR2 SVGAGI (reference sequence).

The chain joins TRBV19 to TRBJ1-1; TRBD1 agrees at 8 bases. The germline CDR1 and CDR2 sequences are LNHDA and SQIVND (reference sequence). There are 14 residues in the CDR3. V lost 7 bases to trimming and J lost 1 base; unmatched junction nucleotides: 5. The CDR3 coding sequence is TGTGCCAGTAATATTGGGACAGGGAACACTGAAGCTTTCTTT. Amino acid sequence: CASNIGTGNTEAFF.

Turning to this clone: This sample also contains other DNA sequences that code for the same CDR3. The chain joins TRBV5-1 to TRBJ2-7; no clear D gene. Trimming took off 0 bases at V and 5 bases at J, with 3 bases between the two ends. CDR1 is SGHRS, CDR2 YFSETQ, per germline. The CDR3 is 11 residues long. The DNA of the CDR3 is TGCGCCAGCAGCTTGGCTAACGAGCAGTACTTC. Residues: CASSLANEQYF.

The J gene is TRBJ2-2, the V gene TRBV14, with D possibly being TRBD1 (6 bases). Trimming removed 5 bases at V and 8 bases at J, with 9 bases between. The CDR3 spans 12 residues. CDR1 is SGHDN and CDR2 is FVKESK in the germline V gene. The CDR3 here is CASSNDRGELFF. The DNA for the CDR3 is TGTGCCAGCAGCAACGACAGGGGGGAGCTGTTTTTT.

The chain links TRBV14 to TRBJ2-2, with D possibly being TRBD2 (5 bases). Trimming pared 4 bases from V and 0 bases from J, leaving 12 bases between. Germline V gene data show CDR1 as SGHDN and CDR2 as FVKESK. The CDR3 is made up of 16 amino acids. In DNA, the CDR3 is TGTGCCAGCAGCCCCCCGGACTTTCCGAACACCGGGGAGCTGTTTTTT. Protein: CASSPPDFPNTGELFF.

This chain connects TRBV7-9 to TRBJ1-1, with D perhaps TRBD1 (5 bases). Trimming took 2 bases from V and 3 from J, leaving 7 bases between them. Germline V lookup: CDR1 SEHNR, CDR2 FQNEAQ (reference sequence). The CDR3 sequence is 13 residues long. The chain's CDR3 is CASSLPGYTEAFF. The CDR3 DNA follows: TGTGCCAGCAGCTTACCAGGGTACACTGAAGCTTTCTTT.